This T cell receptor (beta chain) was obtained from a study of blood T cell repertoires in COVID-19 (TCRdb year 2020). A note on the overall study: Samples from collaborators originated in the United States, Italy and Spain and spanned both the acute and convalescent phases of COVID-19. The material from the prospective study consisted of cDNA or gDNA derived from T cells, B-cell-depleted T cells, or PBMCs. Subjects who had been exposed to COVID-19, were actively infected with it, or had recovered from it provided the deeply sampled blood TCRbeta repertoires that made up the dataset. The repertoires were made available in a free public database intended to serve as a resource for research on the immune response to SARS-CoV-2. Samples were obtained from the ongoing ImmuneRACE study (first 160 participants) and from 950 to 1,500 subjects provided by 6 global collaborators. Sample metadata almost always included a de-identified subject ID, COVID-19 status, age in years and sex. Where available, HLA class I and class II types were taken from metadata supplied by the sample provider and were not determined by assay-based typing.

Each collaborating institution followed its own protocols to collect whole blood in K2EDTA tubes. Collaborator samples were shipped for TCRbeta analysis as frozen whole blood, isolated PBMCs, or DNA extracted from either sample type. This clone was counted a few times. Its antigen target is currently unknown. Per-base qualities were not stored, and no clone one base away is much larger. Study-level results and caveats: The quantity of clinical and demographic metadata differed by source and by participant and was supplied without curation.

The germline V gene (reference sequence) yields LGHDT for CDR1 and YNNKEL for CDR2. V trim: 5 bases; J trim: 7 bases; unmatched bases: 9. The CDR3, from cysteine to phenylalanine, totals 14 residues. Here the CDR3 DNA is all that survives: 42 bases in frame from base 1. The immunoSEQ Assay, a bias-controlled multiplex PCR, was used to amplify TCRbeta CDR3 regions from genomic DNA. On the study's bioinformatics: The number of nucleated cells in each sample was estimated by amplification of reference gene primers within the assay. To quantify the absolute abundance of each unique TCRbeta CDR3 rearrangement, sequence reads were collapsed and filtered. For each sample, productive Simpson clonality was calculated by taking the square root of Simpson's diversity index across productive rearrangements. TCRdb took this table from immuneACCESS and kept in-frame rearrangements with V and J called. Such tables lack part of the clones; where checked against another copy, unresolved V genes explain under half of the gap, and the rest is unexplained. The V and J calls and clone size were taken over from that table, and D and trimming were inferred from the DNA. The sample has 74,000 or so clones on record, roughly nine tenths of them singletons. 2.5% to 3% of the sample is held by the ten biggest clonotypes.

The chain was built from TRBV3-1 (or the pseudogene TRBV3-2) and TRBJ1-1; 8 junctional bases match TRBD1. The sample was peripheral blood. The clonotype comes from a man in his forties or fifties with acute or convalescent COVID-19. The base sequence is TGTGCCAGCAGCTCCTTTGGGGACAGGCTTGAAGCTTTCTTT. Its translation is CASSSFGDRLEAFF.